These 2 T cell receptor beta chains share one sample of origin, sequenced in a study of T cell responses to AZD1222 COVID-19 vaccine. Produced via immunoSEQ multiplex PCR; TCRdb's table is partial and in-frame only. The sample yields fewer than 200,000 clones, more than 85% seen once. The specimen was peripheral blood, collected 28 days after the second AZD1222 dose. Receptor source: an adult who received the AZD1222 COVID-19 vaccine.

The chain combines TRBV5-1 with TRBJ1-1, with D unclear. The length of the CDR3 is 14 residues. Germline V lookup: CDR1 SGHRS, CDR2 YFSETQ. Trimming took 1 base from V and 3 from J, leaving 10 bases between them. The CDR3 reads CASSLKIRDTEAFF. In DNA form, the CDR3 reads TGCGCCAGCAGCTTGAAGATTAGGGACACTGAAGCTTTCTTT.

This clone was detected once. The V call is TRBV6-1, the J call TRBJ1-5; 7 bases line up with TRBD1. V shed 4 bases, J shed 4 bases, and the junction held 22 bases outside the gene matches. The CDR3 extends over 20 amino acids. Germline lookup yields CDR1 MNHNS and CDR2 SASEGT. CDR3: CASSAKLSGTSRTGNQPQHF. As DNA, the CDR3 is TGTGCCAGCAGTGCCAAACTTTCGGGGACGTCGCGGACAGGAAATCAGCCCCAGCATTTT.